This T cell receptor beta chain was captured in a study of OX40 agonist ivuxolimab in advanced cancers. The overall study: Patients got intravenous ivuxolimab at 0.01 to 10 mg/kg every 2 weeks. Whole-study findings and limits: Among the least clonally expanded were partial responders at 0.1-3.0 mg/kg.

Some clones are missing from TCRdb's copy, which holds only in-frame ones; the method was immunoSEQ multiplex PCR. Of tens of thousands of clones listed, roughly nine tenths were seen once; the top ten hold 4.8%. As for this clone: Its antigen is as yet unknown.

Trimming at V came to 2 bases and at J to 9 bases, leaving 7 bases not matched to a gene. This CDR3 has 16 amino acids. Germline V lookup: CDR1 LGHNA, CDR2 YNFKEQ. The input for sequencing was CD4+ or CD8+ T cells sorted from blood, taken in a trial of the OX40 agonist ivuxolimab. The clonotype was recovered from an adult with an advanced solid tumor such as melanoma, head and neck, liver or kidney cancer. The chain couples TRBV4-2 to TRBJ2-1; 13 nucleotides agree with TRBD2. As DNA, the CDR3 is TGTGCCAGCAGCCAATGGACTAGCGGGAGTGGGGGTGAGCAGTTCTTC. It is translated as CASSQWTSGSGGEQFF.